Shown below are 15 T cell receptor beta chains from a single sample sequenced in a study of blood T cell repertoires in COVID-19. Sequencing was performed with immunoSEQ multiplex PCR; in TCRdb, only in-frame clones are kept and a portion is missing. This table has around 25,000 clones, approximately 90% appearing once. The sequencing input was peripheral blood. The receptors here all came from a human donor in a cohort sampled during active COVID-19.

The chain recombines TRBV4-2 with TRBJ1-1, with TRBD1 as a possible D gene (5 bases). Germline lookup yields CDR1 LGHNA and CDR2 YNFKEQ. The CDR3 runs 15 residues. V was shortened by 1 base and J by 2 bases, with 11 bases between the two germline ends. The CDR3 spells CASSQVGGVNTEAFF. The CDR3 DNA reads TGTGCCAGCAGCCAAGTGGGGGGGGTTAACACTGAAGCTTTCTTT.

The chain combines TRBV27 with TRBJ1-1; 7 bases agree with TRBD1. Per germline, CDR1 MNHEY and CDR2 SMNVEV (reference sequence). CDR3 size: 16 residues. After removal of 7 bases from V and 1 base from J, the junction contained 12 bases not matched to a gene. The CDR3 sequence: CASNTGRDRPNTEAFF. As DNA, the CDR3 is TGTGCCAGCAACACTGGGCGGGACAGACCGAACACTGAAGCTTTCTTT.

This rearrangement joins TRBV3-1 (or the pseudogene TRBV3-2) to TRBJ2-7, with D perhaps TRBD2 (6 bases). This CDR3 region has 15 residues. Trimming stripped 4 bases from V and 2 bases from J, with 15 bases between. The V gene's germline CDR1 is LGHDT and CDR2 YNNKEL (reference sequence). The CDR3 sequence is CASSRGGGSPYEQYF. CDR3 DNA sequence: TGTGCCAGCAGCCGGGGTGGGGGGTCACCCTACGAGCAGTACTTC.

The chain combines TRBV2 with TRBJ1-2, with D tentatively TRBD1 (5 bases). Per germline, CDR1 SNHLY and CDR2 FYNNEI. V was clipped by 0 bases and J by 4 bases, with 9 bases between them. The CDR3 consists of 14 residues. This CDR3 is CASSEAPGSYGYTF. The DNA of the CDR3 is TGTGCCAGCAGTGAAGCGCCAGGGTCCTATGGCTACACCTTC.

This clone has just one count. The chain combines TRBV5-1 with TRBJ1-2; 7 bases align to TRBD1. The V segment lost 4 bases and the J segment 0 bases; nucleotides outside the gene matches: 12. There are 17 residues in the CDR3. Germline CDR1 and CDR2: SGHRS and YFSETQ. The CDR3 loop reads CASSTGDSIESNYGYTF. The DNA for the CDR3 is TGCGCCAGCAGCACCGGGGACAGTATAGAATCTAACTATGGCTACACCTTC.

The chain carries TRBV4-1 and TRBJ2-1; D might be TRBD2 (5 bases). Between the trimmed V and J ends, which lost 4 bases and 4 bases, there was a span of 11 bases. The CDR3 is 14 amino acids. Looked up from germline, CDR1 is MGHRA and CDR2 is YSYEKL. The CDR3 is CASSPGDYYNEQFF. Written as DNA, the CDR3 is TGCGCCAGCAGCCCCGGGGATTATTACAATGAGCAGTTCTTC.

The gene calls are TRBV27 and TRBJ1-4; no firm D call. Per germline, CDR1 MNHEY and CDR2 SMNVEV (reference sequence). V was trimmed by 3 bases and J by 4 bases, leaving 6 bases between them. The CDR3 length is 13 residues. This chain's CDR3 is CASSFTVNEKLFF. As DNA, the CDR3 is TGTGCCAGCAGTTTCACAGTTAATGAAAAACTGTTTTTT.

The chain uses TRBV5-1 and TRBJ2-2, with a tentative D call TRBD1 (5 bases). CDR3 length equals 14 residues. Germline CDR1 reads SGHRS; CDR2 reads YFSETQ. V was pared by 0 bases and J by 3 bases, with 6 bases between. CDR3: CASSLVTDTGELFF. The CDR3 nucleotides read TGCGCCAGCAGCTTGGTGACAGACACCGGGGAGCTGTTTTTT.

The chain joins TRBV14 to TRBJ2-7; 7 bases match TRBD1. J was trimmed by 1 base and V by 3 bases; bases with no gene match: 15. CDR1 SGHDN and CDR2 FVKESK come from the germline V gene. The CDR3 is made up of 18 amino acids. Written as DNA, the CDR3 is TGTGCCAGCAGCCAGGGTTCAGTAGGGACAGCGGATTCCTACGAGCAGTACTTC. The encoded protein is CASSQGSVGTADSYEQYF.

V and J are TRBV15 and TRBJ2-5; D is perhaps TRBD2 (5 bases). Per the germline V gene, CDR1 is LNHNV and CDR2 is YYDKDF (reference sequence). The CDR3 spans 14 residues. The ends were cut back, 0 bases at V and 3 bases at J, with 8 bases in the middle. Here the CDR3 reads CATSRDRGEETQYF. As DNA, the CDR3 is TGTGCCACCAGCAGAGATCGGGGTGAAGAGACCCAGTACTTC.

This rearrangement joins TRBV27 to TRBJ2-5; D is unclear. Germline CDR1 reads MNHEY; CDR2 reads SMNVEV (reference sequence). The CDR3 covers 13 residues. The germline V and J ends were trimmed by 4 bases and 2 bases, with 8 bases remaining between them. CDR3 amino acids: CASSYGLQETQYF. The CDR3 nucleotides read TGTGCCAGCAGTTACGGGTTACAAGAGACCCAGTACTTC.

CDR3: CASSQGGTGLAGGTQYF. The CDR3 DNA follows: TGTGCCAGCAGCCAAGGGGGGACCGGACTAGCGGGTGGGACCCAGTACTTC. The V gene is TRBV3-1 (or the pseudogene TRBV3-2), the J gene TRBJ2-5, with TRBD2 matching over 11 bases. CDR1 and CDR2 (germline): LGHDT, YNNKEL (reference sequence). Losses at the gene ends were 1 base for V and 7 bases for J; bases not matched to a gene: 11. The CDR3 is made up of 17 amino acids.

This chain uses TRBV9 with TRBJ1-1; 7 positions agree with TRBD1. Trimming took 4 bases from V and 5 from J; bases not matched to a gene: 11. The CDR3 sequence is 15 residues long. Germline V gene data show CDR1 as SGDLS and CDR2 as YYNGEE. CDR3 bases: TGTGCCAGCAGCCCGGTAGGGGGCGCGGATACTGAAGCTTTCTTT. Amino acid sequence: CASSPVGGADTEAFF.

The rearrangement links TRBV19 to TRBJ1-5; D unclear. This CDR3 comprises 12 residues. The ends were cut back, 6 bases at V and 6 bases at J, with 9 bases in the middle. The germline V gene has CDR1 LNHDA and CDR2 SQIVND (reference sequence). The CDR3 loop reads CASRNGGQPQHF. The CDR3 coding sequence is TGTGCCAGTAGAAACGGCGGTCAGCCCCAGCATTTT. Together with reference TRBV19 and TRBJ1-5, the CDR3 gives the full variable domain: DGGITQSPKYLFRKEGQNVTLSCEQNLNHDAMYWYRQDPGQGLRLIYYSQIVNDFQKGDIAEGYSVSREKKESFPLTVTSAQKNPTAFYLCASRNGGQPQHFGDGTRLSIL.

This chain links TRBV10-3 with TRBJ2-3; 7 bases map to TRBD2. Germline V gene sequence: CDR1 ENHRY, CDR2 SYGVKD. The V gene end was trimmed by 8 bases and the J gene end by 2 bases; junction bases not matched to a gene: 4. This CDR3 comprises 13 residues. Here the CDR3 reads CAISSGNTDTQYF. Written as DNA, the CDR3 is TGTGCCATCTCTAGCGGAAACACAGATACGCAGTATTTT.